Each of the 5 T cell receptor beta chains below was sequenced from the same sample in a study of T cell responses to AZD1222 COVID-19 vaccine. The repertoire was sequenced with immunoSEQ multiplex PCR; TCRdb's copy has only in-frame clones and lacks some. The table has around 110,000 clones, about 85% seen once. The sample here was peripheral blood, taken 28 days after the second AZD1222 dose. These receptor sequences come from an adult who received the AZD1222 COVID-19 vaccine.

The chain has TRBV9 and TRBJ2-3; weak D call: TRBD2 (7 bases). Per germline, CDR1 SGDLS and CDR2 YYNGEE. The CDR3 runs to 19 residues. Trimming left V 5 bases short and J 2 bases short, with 27 bases between. The CDR3 spells CASSFPRGGEVPYTDTQYF. The CDR3 DNA is TGTGCCAGCAGTTTCCCTAGGGGGGGAGAGGTTCCCTACACAGATACGCAGTATTTT.

The chain combines TRBV20-1 with TRBJ2-7; D not certain. The germline CDR1 and CDR2 sequences are DFQATT and SNEGSKA (reference sequence). Deletions cut 5 bases from V and 7 bases from J, with 12 bases between. CDR3 length: 11 amino acids. CDR3: CSAGDGWEQYF. The CDR3, as DNA: TGCAGTGCTGGGGATGGGTGGGAGCAGTACTTC.

This rearrangement joins TRBV3-1 (or the pseudogene TRBV3-2) to TRBJ1-6, with D perhaps matching TRBD1 (5 bases). The CDR3 has 13 residues. The germline V gene has CDR1 LGHDT and CDR2 YNNKEL (reference sequence). V lost 1 base and J 9 bases, leaving 7 bases between the germline ends. The CDR3, as DNA: TGTGCCAGCAGCCAAGGAGGGGTTTCACCCCTCCACTTT. The encoded protein is CASSQGGVSPLHF.

The chain employs TRBV27 and TRBJ2-7; a possible D gene is TRBD1 (5 bases). Deletions cut 2 bases from V and 2 bases from J, with 7 bases between. There are 13 residues in the CDR3. Per the germline V gene, CDR1 is MNHEY and CDR2 is SMNVEV (reference sequence). CDR3 bases: TGTGCCAGCAGTTTAGGACACACCTACGAGCAGTACTTC. Translated, it gives CASSLGHTYEQYF.

This clone has a single count. The V call is TRBV3-1 (or the pseudogene TRBV3-2), the J call TRBJ1-2; D is unclear. Germline CDR1 is LGHDT and CDR2 is YNNKEL (reference sequence). Deletions cut 4 bases from V and 2 bases from J, with 14 bases between. This CDR3 spans 15 amino acids. CDR3 in amino acids: CASSPRGAPNYGYTF. The CDR3 DNA reads as TGTGCCAGCAGCCCACGGGGAGCTCCAAACTATGGCTACACCTTC.